These 8 T cell receptor beta chains were all obtained from the same sample, sequenced in a study of shared clonotypes between healthy human individuals. Libraries were prepared by immunoSEQ multiplex PCR; TCRdb keeps only in-frame clonotypes and omits some of them. The top ten hold 1.5% to 2% of the sample, which has roughly 2.1 million clones, roughly 91% seen once. Terminally differentiated effector memory CD45RA+ cells were left out of the naive CD8 fraction, which was CD45RO-negative and positively selected for CCR7. The sample consisted of naive CD8+ T cells from PBMCs. The receptor set was obtained from a man aged 18 to 35 in good health. Some clones in this sample may be carry-over from other donors' samples.

CDR3 loop: CASSLSLAGVYEQYF. In nucleotides, the CDR3 is TGTGCCAGCAGTTTATCTCTAGCGGGGGTATACGAGCAGTACTTC. J is TRBJ2-7 and V is TRBV28; TRBD2 aligns across 10 bases. Trimming cost V 1 base and J 4 bases; bases outside gene matches: 4. The CDR3 extends over 15 amino acids. Germline lookup yields CDR1 MDHEN and CDR2 SYDVKM.

The chain links TRBV11-2 to TRBJ2-5, with 11 bases that match TRBD2. J lost 5 bases, V lost 3 bases, and 17 bases had no gene match. This CDR3 is built from 19 residues. Germline-derived CDR1 and CDR2 are SGHAT and FQNNGV. The CDR3 loop is CASSLVYGGSGRAVETQYF. The CDR3 DNA is TGTGCCAGCAGCTTGGTATATGGTGGTAGCGGGAGGGCCGTGGAGACCCAGTACTTC.

The chain is built from TRBV6-1 and TRBJ2-5; 9 nucleotides align to TRBD2. Germline V gene lookup returns CDR1 MNHNS and CDR2 SASEGT. The CDR3 loop spans 17 amino acids. V trimming: 4 bases; J trimming: 3 bases; junction bases outside the gene matches: 12. The CDR3 spells CASSGDPPSGTEETQYF. DNA of the CDR3: TGTGCCAGCAGTGGGGACCCGCCTAGCGGGACGGAAGAGACCCAGTACTTC.

Regarding this clone: The same CDR3 is also encoded by other DNA sequences in this sample. The V call is TRBV5-6, the J call TRBJ2-7, with 9 bases aligning to TRBD1. Germline CDR1 is SGHDT and CDR2 is YYEEEE. The length of the CDR3 is 14 residues. After removal of 3 bases from V and 2 bases from J, the junction contained 3 bases not matched to a gene. DNA for the CDR3: TGTGCCAGCAGCTCAGGGACAGGGCCCTACGAGCAGTACTTC. It codes for CASSSGTGPYEQYF.

The chain combines TRBV14 with TRBJ1-2; D unclear. V dropped 2 bases and J dropped 3 bases, with 10 bases sitting between them. This CDR3 is 14 amino acids long. Germline loops: CDR1 SGHDN, CDR2 FVKESK. The CDR3 DNA sequence: TGTGCCAGCAGCCAATACCGGAACTACTATGGCTACACCTTC. Amino acid sequence: CASSQYRNYYGYTF. Drawing the rest from reference TRBV14 and TRBJ1-2, the complete variable domain is EAGVTQFPSHSVIEKGQTVTLRCDPISGHDNLYWYRRVMGKEIKFLLHFVKESKQDESGMPNNRFLAERTGGTYSTLKVQPAELEDSGVYFCASSQYRNYYGYTFGSGTRLTVV.

V is TRBV5-6 and J is TRBJ2-7; TRBD2 aligns across 7 bases. CDR3 length: 13 residues. Germline CDR1 reads SGHDT; CDR2 reads YYEEEE. With 6 bases clipped from V and 4 bases from J, the junction kept 7 bases outside the gene matches. CDR3 bases: TGTGCCAGCATCGTGACGGGGGGTTACGAGCAGTACTTC. Translating gives CASIVTGGYEQYF.

V is TRBV13 and J is TRBJ2-7; D unresolved. The germline V gene encodes CDR1 PRHDT and CDR2 FYEKMQ (reference sequence). Between the trimmed V and J ends, which lost 4 bases and 5 bases, there was a span of 9 bases. CDR3 size: 12 residues. CDR3: CASSSVDNEQYF. CDR3 nucleotides: TGTGCCAGCAGCTCGGTAGATAACGAGCAGTACTTC. The variable domain in full, with the rest retrieved from reference TRBV13 and TRBJ2-7, is AAGVIQSPRHLIKEKRETATLKCYPIPRHDTVYWYQQGPGQDPQFLISFYEKMQSDKGSIPDRFSAQQFSDYHSELNMSSLELGDSALYFCASSSVDNEQYFGPGTRLTVT.

CDR3 bases: TGTGCCAGCAGCCCCTTGGCGACAGCTAACTATGGCTACACCTTC. Amino acids: CASSPLATANYGYTF. V is TRBV4-2 and J is TRBJ1-2; D might be TRBD1 (5 bases). CDR3 length equals 15 residues. Germline CDR1 and CDR2: LGHNA and YNFKEQ. The V end was cut by 4 bases, the J end by 0 bases, with 12 bases between.